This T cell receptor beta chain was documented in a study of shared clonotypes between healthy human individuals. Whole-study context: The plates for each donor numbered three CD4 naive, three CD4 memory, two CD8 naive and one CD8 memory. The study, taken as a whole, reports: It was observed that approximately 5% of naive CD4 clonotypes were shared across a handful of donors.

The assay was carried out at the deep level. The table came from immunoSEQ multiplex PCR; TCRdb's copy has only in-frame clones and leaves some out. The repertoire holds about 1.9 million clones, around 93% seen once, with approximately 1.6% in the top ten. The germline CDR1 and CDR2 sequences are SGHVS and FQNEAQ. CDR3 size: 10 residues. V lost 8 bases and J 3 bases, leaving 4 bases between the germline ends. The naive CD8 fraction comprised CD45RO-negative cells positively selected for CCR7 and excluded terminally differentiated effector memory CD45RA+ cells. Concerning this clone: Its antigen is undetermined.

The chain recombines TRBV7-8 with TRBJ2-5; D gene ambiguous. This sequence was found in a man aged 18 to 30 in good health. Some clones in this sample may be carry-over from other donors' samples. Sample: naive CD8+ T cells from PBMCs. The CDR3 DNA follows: TGTGCCAGCGGGAAAGAGACCCAGTACTTC. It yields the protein CASGKETQYF.